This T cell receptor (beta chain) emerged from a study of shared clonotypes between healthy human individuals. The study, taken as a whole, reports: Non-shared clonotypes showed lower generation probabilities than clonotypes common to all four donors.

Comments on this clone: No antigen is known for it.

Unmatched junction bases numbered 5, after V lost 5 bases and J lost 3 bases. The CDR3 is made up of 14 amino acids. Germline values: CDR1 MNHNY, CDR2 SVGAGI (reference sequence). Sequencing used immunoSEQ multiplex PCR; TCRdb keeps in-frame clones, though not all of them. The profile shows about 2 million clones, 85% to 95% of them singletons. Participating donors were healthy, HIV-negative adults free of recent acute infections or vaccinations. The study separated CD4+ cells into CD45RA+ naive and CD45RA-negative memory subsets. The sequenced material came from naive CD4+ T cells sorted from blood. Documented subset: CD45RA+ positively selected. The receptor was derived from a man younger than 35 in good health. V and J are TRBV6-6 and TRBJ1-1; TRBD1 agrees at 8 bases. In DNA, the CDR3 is TGTGCCAGCAGTACGGGACAGGATTACACTGAAGCTTTCTTT. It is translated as CASSTGQDYTEAFF.